This TCR beta chain was identified in a study of identical twins. The study's findings and limits: Its conclusions, products of cross-sectional statistical analysis, did not come from following the same donors.

CDR3 length: 16 residues. Germline V gene data show CDR1 as LGHDT and CDR2 as YNNKEL (reference sequence). The ends were cut back, 1 base at V and 8 bases at J, with 20 bases in the middle. This clonotype was counted at least ten times. Its antigen is currently unknown. TCRdb re-analysed the 5' RACE reads in MiXCR, keeping a single row per CDR3 protein. The repertoire holds around 340,000 distinct CDR3 sequences, with roughly 9% as singletons. Sequencing was carried out using naive T cells sorted from blood. The TCR originated in a woman in her fifties or sixties in good health. V gene TRBV3-1 combines with J gene TRBJ1-2; no clear D gene. The DNA for the CDR3 is TGTGCCAGCAGCCAAGGATCGGACGGAGTTTACTTCGGCTACACCTTC. It is translated as CASSQGSDGVYFGYTF.